The clone carrying this T cell receptor beta chain has at least ten counts. What it binds is not known. Study-wide findings and caveats: Tumor Treg TCRs overlapped most with tumor naive CD4+ cells. The TCR gene usage of tumor memory CD4+ T cells clustered together with blood and lymph node memory CD4+ cells and with lymph node naive CD4+ cells.

The CDR3 consists of 14 residues. Germline V gene data show CDR1 as SQVTM and CDR2 as ANQGSEA. V lost 6 bases to trimming and J lost 7 bases; unmatched junction nucleotides: 12. After constant-region reverse-primer amplification, full-length variable regions underwent semi-nested PCR with Nested Universal Primer A. TCRdb itself ran the 5' RACE reads through MiXCR, one entry per CDR3 protein. Of some 62,000 distinct CDR3 sequences listed, roughly 30% are singletons. Purified naive CD4+ T cells were depleted of CD25+ Tregs. Sequenced input: tumor-infiltrating naive CD4+ T cells sorted from the breast tumor. Regarding subset: naive CD4+ T cells, CD4+CD45RA+CD25-. The sequence derives from a female donor with breast cancer. This chain links TRBV29-1 with TRBJ1-5; 7 nucleotides agree with TRBD1. The CDR3 DNA sequence: TGCAGCGTAGGAGGGGGCAGGGGTCACCAGCCCCAGCATTTT. Encoded protein: CSVGGGRGHQPQHF.